The 9 T cell receptor beta chains presented below share a single source sample, sequenced in a study of cytomegalovirus exposure and HLA in healthy donors. PCR involved 60 Vbeta and 13 Jbeta primers. Clones were sequenced by immunoSEQ multiplex PCR, and TCRdb holds only the in-frame ones, with some missing. The sample lists more than 150,000 clones; 75% to 85% were seen once. Material for sequencing was PBMCs. These receptor sequences come from a man aged 18-30 years in good health and CMV-seronegative.

V is TRBV21-1 and J is TRBJ2-2; the D call TRBD1 from the table was never checked on the DNA. TRBV21-1 is deemed a pseudogene. The CDR3 loop spans 18 amino acids. DNA for the CDR3: TGTGCCAGCAGCAAAGGGCAGGGCAAAAGCTCATACACCGGGGAGCTGTTTTTT. The encoded protein is CASSKGQGKSSYTGELFF.

The V and J genes are TRBV2 and TRBJ2-1; no definite D call. This CDR3 has 15 amino acids. Germline lookup yields CDR1 SNHLY and CDR2 FYNNEI. Trimming stripped 4 bases from V and 1 base from J, with 11 bases between. CDR3 DNA: TGTGCCAGCAGTGCCCAGGCCCTATCCTACAATGAGCAGTTCTTC. Protein sequence: CASSAQALSYNEQFF.

The V gene is TRBV29-1, the J gene TRBJ2-4; the match to TRBD1 covers 11 bases. V shed 4 bases and J 4 bases; nucleotides not matched to a gene: 6. The CDR3 has 15 residues. Germline V gene lookup returns CDR1 SQVTM and CDR2 ANQGSEA. The chain's CDR3 is CSVAAGQGGKNIQYF. The CDR3 DNA is TGCAGCGTTGCCGCGGGACAGGGGGGTAAAAACATTCAGTACTTC. The variable domain in full, completed from reference TRBV29-1 and TRBJ2-4, reads SAVISQKPSRDICQRGTSLTIQCQVDSQVTMMFWYRQQPGQSLTLIATANQGSEATYESGFVIDKFPISRPNLTFSTLTVSNMSPEDSSIYLCSVAAGQGGKNIQYFGAGTRLSVL.

On this clone itself: This same CDR3 is encoded by further DNA sequences in the sample. The chain joins TRBV19 to TRBJ2-6; maybe TRBD1 (5 bases). Trimming left V 5 bases short and J 2 bases short, with 10 bases between. Germline V gene sequence: CDR1 LNHDA, CDR2 SQIVND (reference sequence). CDR3 size: 15 residues. CDR3 sequence: CASSLQGAGANVLTF. The DNA for the CDR3 is TGTGCCAGTAGTTTGCAGGGCGCTGGGGCCAACGTCCTGACTTTC.

The chain joins TRBV19 to TRBJ2-3; 10 bases are shared with TRBD2. The CDR3 loop spans 17 amino acids. With V trimmed by 5 bases and J by 6 bases, 14 bases remained unmatched. Germline lookup yields CDR1 LNHDA and CDR2 SQIVND (reference sequence). CDR3 in DNA: TGTGCCAGTAGTCACCGGACTAGCGGAATGGGTTTGGATACGCAGTATTTT. This translates into CASSHRTSGMGLDTQYF. Full variable domain (remainder filled in from reference TRBV19 and TRBJ2-3): DGGITQSPKYLFRKEGQNVTLSCEQNLNHDAMYWYRQDPGQGLRLIYYSQIVNDFQKGDIAEGYSVSREKKESFPLTVTSAQKNPTAFYLCASSHRTSGMGLDTQYFGPGTRLTVL.

The chain uses TRBV27 and TRBJ1-1, with TRBD1 matching over 8 bases. Germline lookup yields CDR1 MNHEY and CDR2 SMNVEV (reference sequence). With 6 bases clipped from V and 5 bases from J, the junction kept 8 bases outside the gene matches. This CDR3 spans 14 amino acids. The CDR3 loop is CASSSDRGLTEAFF. The CDR3 DNA reads as TGTGCCAGCAGCTCCGACAGGGGTTTGACTGAAGCTTTCTTT.

The gene calls are TRBV5-1 and TRBJ2-6; TRBD2 agrees at 9 bases. This CDR3 has 20 amino acids. Germline trimming cut 0 bases from V and 2 bases from J; bases unmatched to any gene: 12. Germline CDR1 is SGHRS and CDR2 is YFSETQ. CDR3 coding DNA: TGCGCCAGCAGCTTGGTAGCTAGCGGGGAGGTAGGCACTGGGGCCAACGTCCTGACTTTC. This encodes CASSLVASGEVGTGANVLTF.

V gene TRBV5-6 combines with J gene TRBJ2-5; D not resolved. V shed 4 bases and J shed 5 bases, with 6 bases lying between them. From germline, CDR1 is SGHDT and CDR2 YYEEEE. The CDR3 is made up of 11 amino acids. The CDR3 DNA reads TGTGCCAGCAGCACGGTGGAGACCCAGTACTTC. Translated, it gives CASSTVETQYF.

This chain links TRBV4-3 with TRBJ2-1; 8 bases are shared with TRBD2. The ends lost 0 bases at V and 4 bases at J; junction bases unmatched: 8. The germline gives CDR1 LGHNA, CDR2 YSLEER. This CDR3 has 17 residues. The CDR3 here is CASSQEDYSGEYNEQFF. Here the CDR3 DNA reads TGCGCCAGCAGCCAAGAGGATTATAGCGGGGAATACAATGAGCAGTTCTTC.